The T cell receptor beta chain described here comes from a study of blood T cells in healthy people across ages. Study-wide results and caveats: Researchers deemed the diversity estimates from one million T cells underestimates. Changes in expanded clonotypes were possibly confounded, as the CMV status of donors was unknown.

Note on this clonotype: No antigen is known for it.

CDR1 is SEHNR, CDR2 FQNEAQ, per germline (reference sequence). V lost 5 bases, J lost 4 bases, and 17 bases lay in between. The CDR3 runs 15 residues. Primers used in a second PCR of roughly 6 to 11 cycles were a sample-barcoded 5' primer and a J-beta primer mix. Each sample yielded at least 3 million CDR3-containing paired-end reads. TCRdb re-analysed the 5' RACE reads in MiXCR, keeping a single row per CDR3 protein. Of approximately 1.5 million distinct CDR3 sequences listed, about 35% are singletons. This sequence was found in a woman aged 25 to 39 in good health. Sample: blood. V gene TRBV7-9 combines with J gene TRBJ1-2; possible D gene TRBD1, 6 bases. CDR3 loop: CASSQGPNRAYGYTF. The DNA of the CDR3 is TGTGCCAGCAGCCAGGGGCCCAACAGAGCCTATGGCTACACCTTC.